This T cell receptor beta chain was captured by sequencing in a study of blood T cells in healthy people across ages. Study-wide findings and caveats: Unsorted PBMCs ruled out conclusive naive versus antigen-experienced comparison.

Concerning this clonotype itself: As yet, its antigen is unknown.

Samples had at least 6 million PBMCs isolated from them. Extractions gave at least 6 micrograms of total RNA per sample. The germline V gene encodes CDR1 LGHDT and CDR2 YNNKEL (reference sequence). V was trimmed by 4 bases and J by 2 bases, leaving 18 bases between them. CDR3 size: 16 residues. The second PCR ran about 6 to 12 cycles with a sample-barcoded 5' primer and J-beta primers. TCRdb used MiXCR to reprocess the 5' RACE reads, holding one entry per CDR3 protein. The sample has fewer than 800,000 distinct CDR3 sequences, around 20% seen once. Material for sequencing was blood. This clonotype originated in a man between 65 and 85 years old in good health. The chain uses TRBV3-1 and TRBJ2-7; D might be TRBD2 (5 bases). CDR3 sequence reads: CASSPPQYRGTYEQYF. The DNA for the CDR3 is TGTGCCAGCAGCCCGCCTCAGTATCGGGGTACCTACGAGCAGTACTTC.